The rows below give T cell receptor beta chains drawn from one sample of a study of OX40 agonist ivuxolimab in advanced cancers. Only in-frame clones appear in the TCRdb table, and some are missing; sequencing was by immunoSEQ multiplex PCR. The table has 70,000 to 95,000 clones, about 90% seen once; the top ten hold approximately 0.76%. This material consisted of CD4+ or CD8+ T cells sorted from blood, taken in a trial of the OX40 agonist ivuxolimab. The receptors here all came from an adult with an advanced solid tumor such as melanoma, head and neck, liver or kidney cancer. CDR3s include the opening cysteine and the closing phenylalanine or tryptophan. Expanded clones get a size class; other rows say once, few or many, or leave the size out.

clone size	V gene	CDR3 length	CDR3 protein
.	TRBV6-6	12	CASSYGTNEQFF
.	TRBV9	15	CASSHGGWSRDTQYF
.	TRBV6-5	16	CASSYGRTGGVNEQYF
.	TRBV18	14	CASSAASLVTEAFF
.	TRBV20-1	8	CSARPLHF
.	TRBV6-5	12	CASSLEGYGYTF
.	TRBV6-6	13	CASSYEIPYEQYF
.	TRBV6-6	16	CASSYRLAGNSYEQYF
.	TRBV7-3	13	CASGAGGRETQYF
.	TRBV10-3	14	CAISESTANQPQHF
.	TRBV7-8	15	CASSLAGGSQETQYF
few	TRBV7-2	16	CASSSPRGTNTGELFF
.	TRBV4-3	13	CASSHDTREVQFF
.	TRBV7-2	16	CASSVRQGSFWNEQFF
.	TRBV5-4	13	CASSLDGGYEQYF
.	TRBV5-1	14	CASSRGQVTDTQYF
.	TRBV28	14	CASSSGQGRETQYF
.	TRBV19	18	CASRGGRTSGSNTGELFF
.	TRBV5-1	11	CASSLESEQFF
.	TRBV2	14	CASSALLTLDGYTF
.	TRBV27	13	CATAPPRTDTQYF
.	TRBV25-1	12	CASSPGSYGYTF
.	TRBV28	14	CASSLGPLLNEQFF
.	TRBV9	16	CASSVGGTPNQETQYF
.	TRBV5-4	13	CASSLIPGETQYF
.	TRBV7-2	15	CASSYGLAGVIEQYF
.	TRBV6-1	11	CASTGLYTIYF
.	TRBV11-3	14	CASSERDSQETQYF
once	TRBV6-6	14	CASRDRGKTYEQYF
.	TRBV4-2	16	CASSQALEQGVNTQYF
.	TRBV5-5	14	CASSFYGGAYEQYF
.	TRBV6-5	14	CASRLAGGSYEQYF
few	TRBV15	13	CATSIQGPGEQYF
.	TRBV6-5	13	CASSYRDSYEQYF
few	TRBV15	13	CATSRETEREAFF
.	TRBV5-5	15	CASSLEPGMNTEAFF
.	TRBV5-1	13	CVSSLGGYNEQFF
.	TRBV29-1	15	CSVGFGLSSTDTQYF
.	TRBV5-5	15	CASSPRLGANEKLFF
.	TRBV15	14	CATSRGEIADTQYF
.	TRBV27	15	CATPARGLHTGELFF
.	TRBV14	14	CASSPGTLQYGYTF
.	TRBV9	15	CASTVDRANTGELFF
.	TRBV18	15	CASSRLADPYNEQFF
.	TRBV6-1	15	CASSVSGSLYNEQFF
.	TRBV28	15	CASRSTGTRTGELFF
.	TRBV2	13	CASSESGDTEAFF
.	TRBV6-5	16	CASSWALKTGPTEAFF
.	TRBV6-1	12	CASSEARYEQYF
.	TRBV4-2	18	CASSQARSGRANTGELFF
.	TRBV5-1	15	CASSTAGTGSNEQYF
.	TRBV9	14	CASSVLTGPTEAFF
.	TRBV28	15	CASSPGTGSSQEQYF
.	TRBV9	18	CASSVGVGLEVNTGELFF
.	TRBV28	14	CASNLPGAGRGYTF
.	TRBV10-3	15	CAISRREGGLNEQFF
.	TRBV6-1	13	CASSGTEDTEAFF
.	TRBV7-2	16	CASSHNSGNSFNEQFF
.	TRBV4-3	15	CASSQGPGTDNEQFF
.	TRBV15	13	CATSREGLYEQYF